This TCR beta chain was recovered during a study of shared clonotypes between healthy human individuals. Study-level information: Aged 18 to 49, the donors were two women and a few men. Per-donor plates numbered three CD4 naive, three CD4 memory, two CD8 naive and one CD8 memory.

The length of the CDR3 is 13 residues. Germline V gene sequence: CDR1 MNHNS, CDR2 SASEGT. V dropped 1 base and J dropped 5 bases, with 9 bases sitting between them. This clone came up once. All the donors were Caucasian adults who lived in Nashville, Tennessee. Profiled with immunoSEQ multiplex PCR; TCRdb holds only in-frame clones, not every one. The sample records a few million clones, approximately 96% being singletons. This rearrangement joins TRBV6-1 to TRBJ2-7; D is unresolved. The clonotype comes from a man between 18 and 35 years old in good health. The material sequenced was naive CD4+ T cells sorted from blood. Noted subset: CD45RA+ positively selected. The CDR3 reads CASSEESRHEQYF. In DNA, the CDR3 is TGTGCCAGCAGTGAAGAGTCCAGGCACGAGCAGTACTTC.